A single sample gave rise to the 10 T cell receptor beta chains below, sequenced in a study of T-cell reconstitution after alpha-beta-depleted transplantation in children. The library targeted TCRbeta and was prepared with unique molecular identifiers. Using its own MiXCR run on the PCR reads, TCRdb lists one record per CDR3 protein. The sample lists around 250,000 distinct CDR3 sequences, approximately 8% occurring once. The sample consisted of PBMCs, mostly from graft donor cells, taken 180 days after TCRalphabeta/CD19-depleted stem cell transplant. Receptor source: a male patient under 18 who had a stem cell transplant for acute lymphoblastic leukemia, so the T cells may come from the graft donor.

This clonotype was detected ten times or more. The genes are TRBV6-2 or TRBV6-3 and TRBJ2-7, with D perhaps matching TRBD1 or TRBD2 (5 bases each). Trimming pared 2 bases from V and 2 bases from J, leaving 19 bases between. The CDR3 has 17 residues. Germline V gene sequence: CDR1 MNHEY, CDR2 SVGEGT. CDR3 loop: CASSYHIGTALTYEQYF. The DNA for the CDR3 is TGTGCCAGCAGTTACCATATCGGGACCGCCCTAACCTACGAGCAGTACTTC.

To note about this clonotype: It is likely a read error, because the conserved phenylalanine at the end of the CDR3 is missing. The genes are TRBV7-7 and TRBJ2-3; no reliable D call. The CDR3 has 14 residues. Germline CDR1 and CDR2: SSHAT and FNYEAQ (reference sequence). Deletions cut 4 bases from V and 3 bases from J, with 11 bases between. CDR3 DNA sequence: TGTGCCAGCAGCTCGGGCCCGAGTACAGATACGCAGTATTCT. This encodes CASSSGPSTDTQYS.

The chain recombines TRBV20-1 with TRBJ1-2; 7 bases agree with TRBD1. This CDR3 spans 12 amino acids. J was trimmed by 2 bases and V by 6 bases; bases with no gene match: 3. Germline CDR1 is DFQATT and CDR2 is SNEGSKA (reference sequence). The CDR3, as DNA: TGCAGTGCCACACAGGGGAACTATGGCTACACCTTC. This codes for CSATQGNYGYTF.

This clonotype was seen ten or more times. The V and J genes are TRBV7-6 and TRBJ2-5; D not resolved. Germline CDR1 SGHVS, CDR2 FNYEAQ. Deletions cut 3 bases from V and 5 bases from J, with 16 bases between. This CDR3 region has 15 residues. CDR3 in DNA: TGTGCCAGCAGCTTTACGACTCAAAACAAGGAGACCCAGTACTTC. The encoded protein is CASSFTTQNKETQYF. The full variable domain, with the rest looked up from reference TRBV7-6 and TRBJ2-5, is GAGVSQSPRYKVTKRGQDVALRCDPISGHVSLYWYRQALGQGPEFLTYFNYEAQQDKSGLPNDRFSAERPEGSISTLTIQRTEQRDSAMYRCASSFTTQNKETQYFGPGTRLLVL.

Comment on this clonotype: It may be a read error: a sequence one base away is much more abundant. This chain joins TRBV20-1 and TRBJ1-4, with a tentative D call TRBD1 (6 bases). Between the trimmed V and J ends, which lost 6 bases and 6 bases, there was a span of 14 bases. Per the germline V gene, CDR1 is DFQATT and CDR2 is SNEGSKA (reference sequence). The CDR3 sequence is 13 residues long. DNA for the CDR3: TGCAGTGCCGCGGGGGGCCTTCATGAAAAACTGTTTTTT. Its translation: CSAAGGLHEKLFF.

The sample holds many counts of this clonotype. The CDR3 nucleotides read TGTGCCATCAGTGGCGGAAATCAGCCCCAGCATTTT. This sequence encodes CAISGGNQPQHF. V is TRBV10-3 and J is TRBJ1-5; D call uncertain. The CDR3 loop spans 12 amino acids. Germline lookup yields CDR1 ENHRY and CDR2 SYGVKD. V was shortened by 4 bases and J by 4 bases, with 5 bases between the two germline ends.

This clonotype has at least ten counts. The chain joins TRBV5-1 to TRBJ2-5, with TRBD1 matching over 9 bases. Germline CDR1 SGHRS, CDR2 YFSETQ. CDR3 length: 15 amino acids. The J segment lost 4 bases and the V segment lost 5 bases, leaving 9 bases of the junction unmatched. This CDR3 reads CASRLQGAAGETQYF. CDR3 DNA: TGCGCCAGCAGGTTACAGGGGGCGGCTGGAGAGACCCAGTACTTC.

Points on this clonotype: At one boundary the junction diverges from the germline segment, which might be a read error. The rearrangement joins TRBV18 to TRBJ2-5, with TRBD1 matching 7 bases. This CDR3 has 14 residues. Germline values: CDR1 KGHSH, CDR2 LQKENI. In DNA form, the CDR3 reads TGTGCCAGCTCACCACGACAGGGACAAGAGACCCCGTACTTC. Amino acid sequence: CASSPRQGQETPYF.

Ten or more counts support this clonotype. The CDR3 here is CASSQEPGGSSGNTIYF. The CDR3 DNA sequence: TGTGCCAGCAGCCAAGAGCCAGGGGGCAGCTCTGGAAACACCATATATTTT. This chain uses TRBV3-1 with TRBJ1-3, with TRBD1 matching 8 bases. The CDR3 has 17 amino acids. Trimming took 0 bases from V and 0 from J; bases not matched to a gene: 4. CDR1 and CDR2 from the germline V gene are LGHDT and YNNKEL (reference sequence).

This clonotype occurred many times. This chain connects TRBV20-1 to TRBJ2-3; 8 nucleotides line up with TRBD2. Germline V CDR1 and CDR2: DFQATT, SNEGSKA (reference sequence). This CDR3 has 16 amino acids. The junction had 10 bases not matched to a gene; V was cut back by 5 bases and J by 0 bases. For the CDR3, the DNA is TGCAGTGCTGGGACTAGTTCAATAGCAAGCACAGATACGCAGTATTTT. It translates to CSAGTSSIASTDTQYF.